This T cell receptor (beta chain) was sequenced for a study of cytomegalovirus exposure and HLA in healthy donors. Study-level points and caveats: Some segments of the V type, notably TRBV6-2 and TRBV6-3, were excluded as indistinguishable.

The CDR3 is 16 residues long. The V gene's germline CDR1 is SGDLS and CDR2 YYNGEE. V was clipped by 0 bases and J by 2 bases; unmatched bases: 7. It was with 60 Vbeta and 13 Jbeta primers that the PCR ran. Sequenced by immunoSEQ multiplex PCR; TCRdb stores in-frame clones only, minus some. The sample records some 150,000 clones, less than 80% being singletons. On this clone: What it recognizes is unknown.

The TCR comes from a man aged 35 to 55 in good health and CMV-seronegative. The sequencing input was PBMCs. The chain links TRBV9 to TRBJ2-7, with 8 bases identical to TRBD2. CDR3 sequence (DNA): TGTGCCAGCAGCGTAGGGCTAGCGGGCGCAACCTACGAGCAGTACTTC. This translates into CASSVGLAGATYEQYF.